Below are 7 T cell receptor beta chains sequenced from a single sample in a study of identical twins (dated by TCRdb to the mid-2010s). Receptor amplification or capture employed 5' RACE. Instrument used: Illumina HiSeq 2000. The public reads were reprocessed in TCRdb via fastp at Q25 and MiXCR, keeping in-frame beta chains. Here each entry gathers all rows of one CDR3 protein and keeps the most common genes and DNA. This sample comprises some 250,000 distinct CDR3 sequences, 6% to 7% of them detected only once. The leading ten clones occupy roughly 14% of the sample. The same data also contributed to another study, on T cells expressing NK-cell markers.

The sample taken for sequencing was CD8+ T cells sorted from blood. The source is a woman aged 18-29 years in good health.

This clonotype occurred a few times. The chain links TRBV2 to TRBJ2-1; tentatively, D is TRBD1 (6 bases). The CDR3 sequence is 13 residues long. Trimming removed 10 bases at V and 4 bases at J, with 14 bases between. Looked up from germline, CDR1 is SNHLY and CDR2 is FYNNEI. The CDR3 region has the DNA TGTGCCACGGAAAATACAGGGTACAATGAGCAGTTCTTC. Translating it yields CATENTGYNEQFF.

V usage is TRBV29-1 and J usage is TRBJ2-1; no definite D call. CDR3 size: 11 residues. Germline V gene sequence: CDR1 SQVTM, CDR2 ANQGSEA. Trimming removed 8 bases from V and 10 bases from J, with 15 bases in between. As DNA, the CDR3 is TGCAGCTCCCGATTGGGCGCGGAGCAGTTCTTC. Protein: CSSRLGAEQFF.

The V gene is TRBV5-5, the J gene TRBJ2-1; TRBD2 is a possible D gene (5 bases). Germline V CDR1 and CDR2: SGHKS, YYEKEE (reference sequence). The CDR3 runs 13 residues. Trimming removed 2 bases from V and 9 bases from J, with 12 bases in between. CDR3 nucleotide sequence: TGTGCCAGCAGCTTCGGGGAAGAGAGTGAGCAGTTCTTC. As protein: CASSFGEESEQFF.

Only a few counts were recorded for this clonotype. The chain links TRBV14 to TRBJ2-3; 9 bases line up with TRBD2. Germline V gives CDR1 SGHDN, CDR2 FVKESK. This CDR3 is 18 amino acids long. Trimming took 2 bases from V and 5 from J; bases not matched to a gene: 14. CDR3 protein: CASSQRARLAGFVDTQYF. In DNA form, the CDR3 reads TGTGCCAGCAGCCAACGTGCCCGGCTAGCGGGATTCGTAGATACGCAGTATTTT.

This clonotype was seen a few times. The chain employs TRBV7-9 and TRBJ2-7, with 7 bases fitting TRBD1. Germline trimming cut 4 bases from V and 1 base from J; bases unmatched to any gene: 7. Germline V gene lookup returns CDR1 SEHNR and CDR2 FQNEAQ (reference sequence). The CDR3 is 15 residues long. The CDR3 DNA reads TGTGCCAGCAGCTCCTGGACAGGTTTTTCCTACGAGCAGTACTTC. Translating it yields CASSSWTGFSYEQYF. Using reference TRBV7-9 and TRBJ2-7 for the parts outside the CDR3, the full variable domain is DTGVSQNPRHKITKRGQNVTFRCDPISEHNRLYWYRQTLGQGPEFLTYFQNEAQLEKSRLLSDRFSAERPKGSFSTLEIQRTEQGDSAMYLCASSSWTGFSYEQYFGPGTRLTVT.

This clonotype was detected a few times. The chain employs TRBV15 and TRBJ2-7, with TRBD1 as a possible D gene (6 bases). This CDR3 spans 15 amino acids. In germline, CDR1 is LNHNV, CDR2 YYDKDF (reference sequence). V was cut by 8 bases and J by 2 bases, with 19 bases left in between. Here the CDR3 reads CATGTRGWPTYEQYF. The CDR3 DNA reads TGTGCCACCGGAACGAGGGGGTGGCCGACCTACGAGCAGTACTTC.

This clonotype was picked up a small number of times. The chain carries TRBV5-6 and TRBJ1-3; D gene unclear. The germline V gene encodes CDR1 SGHDT and CDR2 YYEEEE. The length of the CDR3 is 16 residues. The V and J ends lost 1 base and 0 bases respectively, with 11 bases between them. The CDR3 loop reads CASSLYGRSSGNTIYF. The DNA for the CDR3 is TGTGCCAGCAGCTTGTATGGGAGGAGCTCTGGAAACACCATATATTTT.